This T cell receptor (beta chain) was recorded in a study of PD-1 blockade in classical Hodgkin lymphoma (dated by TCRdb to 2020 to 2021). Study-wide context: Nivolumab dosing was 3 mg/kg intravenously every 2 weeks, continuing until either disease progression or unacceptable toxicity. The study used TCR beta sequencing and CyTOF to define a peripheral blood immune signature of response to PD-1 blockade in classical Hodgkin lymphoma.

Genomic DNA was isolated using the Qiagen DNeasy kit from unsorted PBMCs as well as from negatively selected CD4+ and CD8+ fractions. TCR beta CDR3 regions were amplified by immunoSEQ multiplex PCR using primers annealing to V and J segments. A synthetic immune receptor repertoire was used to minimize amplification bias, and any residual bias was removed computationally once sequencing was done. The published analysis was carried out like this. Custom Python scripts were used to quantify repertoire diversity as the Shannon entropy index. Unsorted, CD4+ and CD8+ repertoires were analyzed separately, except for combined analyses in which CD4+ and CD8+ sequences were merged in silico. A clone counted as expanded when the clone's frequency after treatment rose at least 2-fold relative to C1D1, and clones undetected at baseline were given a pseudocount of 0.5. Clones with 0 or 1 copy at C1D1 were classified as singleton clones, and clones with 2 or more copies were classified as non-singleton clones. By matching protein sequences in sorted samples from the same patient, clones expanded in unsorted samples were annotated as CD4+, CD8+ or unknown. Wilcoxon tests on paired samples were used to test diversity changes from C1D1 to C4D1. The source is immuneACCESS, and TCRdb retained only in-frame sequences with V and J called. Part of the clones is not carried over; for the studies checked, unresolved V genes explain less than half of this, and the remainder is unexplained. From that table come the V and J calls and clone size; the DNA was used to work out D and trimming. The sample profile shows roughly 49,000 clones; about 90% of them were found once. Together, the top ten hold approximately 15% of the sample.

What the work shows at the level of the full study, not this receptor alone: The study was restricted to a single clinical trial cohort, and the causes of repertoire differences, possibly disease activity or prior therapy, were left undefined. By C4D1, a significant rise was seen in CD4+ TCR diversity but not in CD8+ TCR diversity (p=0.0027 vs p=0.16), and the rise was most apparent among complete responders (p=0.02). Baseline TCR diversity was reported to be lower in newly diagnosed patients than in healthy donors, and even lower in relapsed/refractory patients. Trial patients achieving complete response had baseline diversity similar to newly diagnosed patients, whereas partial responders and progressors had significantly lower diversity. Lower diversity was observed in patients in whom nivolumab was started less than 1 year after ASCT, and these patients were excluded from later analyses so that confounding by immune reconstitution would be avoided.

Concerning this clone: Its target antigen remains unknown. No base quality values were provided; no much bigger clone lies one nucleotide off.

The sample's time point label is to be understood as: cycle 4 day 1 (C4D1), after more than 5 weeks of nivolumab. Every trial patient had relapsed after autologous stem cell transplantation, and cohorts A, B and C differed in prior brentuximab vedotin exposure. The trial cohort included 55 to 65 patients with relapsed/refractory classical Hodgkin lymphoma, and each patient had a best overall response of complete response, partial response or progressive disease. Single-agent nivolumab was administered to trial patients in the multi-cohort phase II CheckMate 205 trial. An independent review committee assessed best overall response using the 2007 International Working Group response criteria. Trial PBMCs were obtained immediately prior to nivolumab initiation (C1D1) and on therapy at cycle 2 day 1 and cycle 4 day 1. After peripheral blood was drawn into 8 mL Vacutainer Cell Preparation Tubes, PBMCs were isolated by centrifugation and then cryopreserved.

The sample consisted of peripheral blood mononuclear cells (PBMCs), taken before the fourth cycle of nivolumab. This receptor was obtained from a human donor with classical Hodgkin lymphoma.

The DNA sequence is as follows: TGTGCCAGCAGCTTGGGACTCAGGGGGCATCAGCCCCAGCATTTT. It specifies CASSLGLRGHQPQHF. The V and J segments used are TRBV5-8 and TRBJ1-5, with 8 bases aligning to TRBD1. V has 0 bases trimmed and J has 5 bases trimmed; junction bases matching no gene number 4. In the germline V gene, CDR1 corresponds to SGHTS and CDR2 to YDEGEE. From its cysteine to its phenylalanine, the CDR3 spans 15 amino acids. CDR3 DNA is the only sequence kept; it has 45 bases, read in frame from the first base.